The 28 T cell receptor beta chains listed next were all sequenced from one sample in a study of shared clonotypes between healthy human individuals. TCRdb keeps only in-frame clones here, not all; method: immunoSEQ multiplex PCR. The sample holds 190,000 or so clones, over 50% seen once. Sequenced material: memory CD4+ T cells sorted from blood. Subset noted: CD45RA-negative fraction. These receptors were collected from a man in his thirties or forties in good health.

The CDR3 coding sequence is TGTGCCAGCAGCTTGTTTAACAGGGATAACGAGCAGTACTTC. Protein sequence: CASSLFNRDNEQYF. J is TRBJ2-7 and V is TRBV5-5, with D possibly TRBD1 on 6 matching bases. This CDR3 is 14 amino acids long. Germline V gene sequence: CDR1 SGHKS, CDR2 YYEKEE (reference sequence). V dropped 1 base and J dropped 5 bases, with 13 bases sitting between them.

The chain recombines TRBV6-1 with TRBJ2-7, with TRBD2 matching 13 bases. Germline V gene lookup returns CDR1 MNHNS and CDR2 SASEGT. This CDR3 has 15 residues. The J segment lost 1 base and the V segment lost 8 bases, leaving 5 bases of the junction unmatched. CDR3 sequence (DNA): TGTGCCAGCGTTTGGGGACTAGCGGGGTCCTACGAGCAGTACTTC. It translates to CASVWGLAGSYEQYF.

V is TRBV7-6 and J is TRBJ2-7; D gene uncertain. CDR3 size: 14 residues. In germline, CDR1 is SGHVS, CDR2 FNYEAQ. The V gene lost 2 bases and the J gene lost 0 bases, with 8 bases spanning the gap. The CDR3 loop reads CASSLRQSSYEQYF. The CDR3, as DNA: TGTGCCAGCAGCTTAAGGCAAAGCTCCTACGAGCAGTACTTC.

This sequence joins TRBV5-1 and TRBJ2-7, with 7 bases aligning to TRBD1. The ends lost 0 bases at V and 5 bases at J; junction bases unmatched: 5. In germline, CDR1 is SGHRS, CDR2 YFSETQ. This CDR3 contains 14 residues. The CDR3 sequence: CASSLGPGGNEQYF. The CDR3 bases are TGCGCCAGCAGCTTGGGTCCAGGGGGTAACGAGCAGTACTTC.

The chain employs TRBV27 and TRBJ2-7; D gene unclear. V lost 0 bases to trimming and J lost 6 bases, with 9 bases between them. There are 13 residues in the CDR3. The germline gives CDR1 MNHEY, CDR2 SMNVEV (reference sequence). The DNA of the CDR3 is TGTGCCAGCAGTTTATCGGCCCACCTCGAGCAGTACTTC. This sequence encodes CASSLSAHLEQYF.

V usage is TRBV29-1 and J usage is TRBJ1-2; TRBD1 might be the D (6 bases). The CDR3 spans 13 residues. From germline, CDR1 is SQVTM and CDR2 ANQGSEA. Trimming stripped 7 bases from V and 8 bases from J, with 20 bases between. The CDR3 nucleotides read TGCAGCGCTTGGAGGGGGGCCGGGGAAGGCTACACCTTC. Its protein is CSAWRGAGEGYTF.

V usage is TRBV6-1 and J usage is TRBJ2-2, with D maybe TRBD2 (6 bases). Germline lookup yields CDR1 MNHNS and CDR2 SASEGT. V was cut by 6 bases and J by 0 bases, with 11 bases left in between. The CDR3 consists of 15 residues. The CDR3: CASSLWGANTGELFF. The CDR3, as DNA: TGTGCCAGCAGCCTTTGGGGGGCGAACACCGGGGAGCTGTTTTTT.

V usage is TRBV15 and J usage is TRBJ2-5; D remains unclear. There are 14 residues in the CDR3. Germline-derived CDR1 and CDR2 are LNHNV and YYDKDF (reference sequence). V was cut by 1 base and J by 4 bases, with 10 bases left in between. Here the CDR3 DNA reads TGTGCCACCAGCAGAGTGGTTGCCGGAGAGACCCAGTACTTC. This translates into CATSRVVAGETQYF.

The gene calls are TRBV6-1 and TRBJ2-7; D may be TRBD2 (6 bases). The CDR3 sequence is 17 residues long. The germline CDR1 and CDR2 sequences are MNHNS and SASEGT. V was clipped by 0 bases and J by 2 bases, with 17 bases between them. The CDR3 sequence: CASSEAWPGVGTYEQYF. The CDR3 nucleotides are TGTGCCAGCAGTGAAGCGTGGCCGGGAGTGGGAACCTACGAGCAGTACTTC.

The V gene is TRBV29-1, the J gene TRBJ1-3; D perhaps matches TRBD1 (5 bases). CDR3 length equals 13 residues. Germline CDR1 and CDR2: SQVTM and ANQGSEA. The V gene lost 0 bases and the J gene lost 2 bases, with 5 bases spanning the gap. Written as DNA, the CDR3 is TGCAGCGTTGAAGAACAGGCTGGAAACACCATATATTTT. Encoded protein: CSVEEQAGNTIYF.

This clone turned up a few times. This chain links TRBV10-3 with TRBJ2-2; TRBD2 agrees at 9 bases. Trimming took 6 bases from V and 5 from J; bases not matched to a gene: 7. The CDR3 is 15 residues long. Germline-derived CDR1 and CDR2 are ENHRY and SYGVKD. The CDR3 loop reads CAISPGGRVTGELFF. CDR3 coding DNA: TGTGCCATCAGCCCGGGCGGGAGGGTGACCGGGGAGCTGTTTTTT.

The chain carries TRBV15 and TRBJ1-1; 9 bases agree with TRBD1. Per the germline V gene, CDR1 is LNHNV and CDR2 is YYDKDF (reference sequence). CDR3 length equals 15 residues. V gave up 2 bases and J gave up 6 bases; unmatched junction bases: 7. The CDR3 loop reads CATSRPGQGRAEAFF. The CDR3 DNA follows: TGTGCCACCAGCAGACCGGGACAGGGTAGGGCTGAAGCTTTCTTT.

The table lists this clone with a few counts. The rearrangement links TRBV28 to TRBJ2-7, with D hard to call. The CDR3 consists of 16 residues. V gave up 0 bases and J gave up 2 bases, with 14 bases separating them. Germline V gives CDR1 MDHEN, CDR2 SYDVKM. For the CDR3, the DNA is TGTGCCAGCAGTTTATGGTCTGGCCCCCGGGCCTACGAGCAGTACTTC. It translates to CASSLWSGPRAYEQYF. Complete variable domain (other parts from reference TRBV28 and TRBJ2-7): DVKVTQSSRYLVKRTGEKVFLECVQDMDHENMFWYRQDPGLGLRLIYFSYDVKMKEKGDIPEGYSVSREKKERFSLILESASTNQTSMYLCASSLWSGPRAYEQYFGPGTRLTVT.

V gene TRBV29-1 combines with J gene TRBJ1-1; 9 bases are shared with TRBD1. The CDR3 has 18 amino acids. Trimming at V came to 5 bases and at J to 2 bases, leaving 18 bases not matched to a gene. CDR1 is SQVTM and CDR2 is ANQGSEA in the germline V gene. For the CDR3, the DNA is TGCAGCGTTCACGGGGTGTTAGGGACAGGGAACAGTAACACTGAAGCTTTCTTT. Amino acid sequence: CSVHGVLGTGNSNTEAFF.

This clone occurred a few times. This sample also contains other DNA sequences that code for the same CDR3. The V gene is TRBV7-9, the J gene TRBJ2-3; the match to TRBD2 covers 8 bases. The CDR3 loop spans 14 amino acids. J lost 6 bases, V lost 5 bases, and 7 bases had no gene match. The germline V gene encodes CDR1 SEHNR and CDR2 FQNEAQ (reference sequence). The CDR3 DNA reads TGTGCCAGCAGCGAGGGACTAGTGGCCGATACGCAGTATTTT. Its translation is CASSEGLVADTQYF.

This clone was observed a few times. This sequence joins TRBV29-1 and TRBJ2-5; 9 bases are a match to TRBD1. Germline V CDR1 and CDR2: SQVTM, ANQGSEA. With V trimmed by 2 bases and J by 1 base, 5 bases remained unmatched. This CDR3 contains 15 residues. The CDR3 is CSVESGTGRQETQYF. The CDR3 DNA reads TGCAGCGTTGAATCTGGGACAGGGCGCCAAGAGACCCAGTACTTC.

This sequence joins TRBV27 and TRBJ2-7, with D tentatively TRBD1 or TRBD2 (5 bases each). This CDR3 spans 16 amino acids. Trimming left V 4 bases short and J 3 bases short, with 19 bases between. Germline V gene data show CDR1 as MNHEY and CDR2 as SMNVEV (reference sequence). The CDR3 protein is CASSWGRGRANYEQYF. CDR3 DNA: TGTGCCAGCAGTTGGGGTAGGGGACGGGCTAACTACGAGCAGTACTTC.

This clone came up a few times. The V gene is TRBV6-4, the J gene TRBJ2-1; tentative D call: TRBD2 (5 bases). Germline V gene sequence: CDR1 MRHNA, CDR2 SNTAGT. With 2 bases removed from V and 3 bases from J, the gap between germline ends came to 5 bases. This CDR3 has 13 amino acids. The CDR3 DNA is TGTGCCAGCAGTGACGGGAGCTACAATGAGCAGTTCTTC. The encoded protein is CASSDGSYNEQFF.

The chain links TRBV18 to TRBJ1-4; weak D call: TRBD1 (6 bases). The V end was cut by 5 bases, the J end by 6 bases, with 13 bases between. Germline CDR1 is KGHSH and CDR2 is LQKENI. This CDR3 has 14 residues. CDR3 loop: CASSERQGHEKLFF. The CDR3 nucleotides are TGTGCCAGCTCAGAGCGTCAGGGGCATGAAAAACTGTTTTTT. The whole variable domain, remainder taken from reference TRBV18 and TRBJ1-4, is NAGVMQNPRHLVRRRGQEARLRCSPMKGHSHVYWYRQLPEEGLKFMVYLQKENIIDESGMPKERFSAEFPKEGPSILRIQQVVRGDSAAYFCASSERQGHEKLFFGSGTQLSVL.

A note on this clone: The same CDR3 arises from other DNA sequences in this sample as well. The chain joins TRBV7-9 to TRBJ1-1, with 7 positions matching TRBD1. This CDR3 is 13 amino acids long. V dropped 2 bases and J dropped 5; count of bases not matched to a gene: 2. Germline assignment: CDR1 SEHNR and CDR2 FQNEAQ (reference sequence). CDR3 sequence reads: CASSLQGGTEAFF. CDR3 DNA sequence: TGTGCCAGCAGCTTACAGGGGGGTACTGAAGCTTTCTTT.

This clone appeared once. This rearrangement joins TRBV29-1 to TRBJ1-2; D perhaps matches TRBD1 (6 bases). Per the germline V gene, CDR1 is SQVTM and CDR2 is ANQGSEA. V shed 7 bases and J shed 2 bases, with 11 bases lying between them. The CDR3 loop spans 12 amino acids. CDR3 sequence (DNA): TGCAGCGGAGGGGACAAGAACTATGGCTACACCTTC. As protein: CSGGDKNYGYTF.

The CDR3 sequence is CASSHSGLVWRGDEQYF. CDR3 DNA: TGTGCCAGCAGCCATTCGGGACTAGTGTGGCGGGGGGACGAGCAGTACTTC. The chain uses TRBV7-2 and TRBJ2-7; TRBD2 agrees at 8 bases. The CDR3 has 17 amino acids. The germline V gene has CDR1 SGHTA and CDR2 FQGNSA. Trimming cost V 5 bases and J 5 bases; bases outside gene matches: 17. Full variable domain (outside the CDR3, taken from reference TRBV7-2 and TRBJ2-7): GAGVSQSPSNKVTEKGKDVELRCDPISGHTALYWYRQSLGQGLEFLIYFQGNSAPDKSGLPSDRFSAERTGGSVSTLTIQRTQQEDSAVYLCASSHSGLVWRGDEQYFGPGTRLTVT.

The chain recombines TRBV7-9 with TRBJ2-3; D is unresolved. The V gene lost 2 bases and the J gene lost 6 bases, with 9 bases spanning the gap. Germline CDR1 SEHNR, CDR2 FQNEAQ (reference sequence). The CDR3 spans 13 residues. The CDR3 coding sequence is TGTGCCAGCAGCTTAACGCTAGTGGATACGCAGTATTTT. Protein sequence: CASSLTLVDTQYF.

The CDR3 reads CASSVWTGNYGYTF. The CDR3 bases are TGTGCCAGCAGCGTCTGGACAGGAAACTATGGCTACACCTTC. The chain links TRBV7-2 to TRBJ1-2; 7 bases agree with TRBD1. Germline V lookup: CDR1 SGHTA, CDR2 FQGNSA. V shed 5 bases and J 2 bases; nucleotides not matched to a gene: 5. This CDR3 contains 14 residues.

The chain uses TRBV19 and TRBJ2-2, with D perhaps given as TRBD1 or TRBD2 (5 bases each). The CDR3 totals 15 residues. Trimming shortened V by 4 bases and J by 9 bases, and 18 bases separated the two germline ends. Germline CDR1 reads LNHDA; CDR2 reads SQIVND (reference sequence). In nucleotides, the CDR3 is TGTGCCAGTAGTAAGTCCCGGGACGGTGCTTGGGAGCTGTTTTTT. Translating it yields CASSKSRDGAWELFF.

This clone has a single count. The chain uses TRBV9 and TRBJ2-7; 13 nucleotides agree with TRBD2. V gave up 1 base and J gave up 4 bases; unmatched junction bases: 14. The CDR3 extends over 19 amino acids. In germline, CDR1 is SGDLS, CDR2 YYNGEE. The CDR3 DNA reads TGTGCCAGCAGCGTAACCCCCACTAGGACTAGCGGGAGTTCTTACGAGCAGTACTTC. It is translated as CASSVTPTRTSGSSYEQYF. Using reference TRBV9 and TRBJ2-7 for the parts outside the CDR3, the full variable domain is DSGVTQTPKHLITATGQRVTLRCSPRSGDLSVYWYQQSLDQGLQFLIQYYNGEERAKGNILERFSAQQFPDLHSELNLSSLELGDSALYFCASSVTPTRTSGSSYEQYFGPGTRLTVT.

Remarks on this clone: This may be a read error, as it is one base from a much larger clone. Other DNA sequences from this sample encode an identical CDR3 as well. This sequence joins TRBV10-3 and TRBJ2-5, with TRBD1 matching over 9 bases. This CDR3 region has 15 residues. V shed 7 bases and J 5 bases; nucleotides not matched to a gene: 11. CDR1 ENHRY and CDR2 SYGVKD come from the germline V gene. The DNA of the CDR3 is TGTGCCATCAAGGGGGACAGGGTCAAAGGGGAGACCCAGTACTTC. Translation: CAIKGDRVKGETQYF.

This chain connects TRBV10-2 to TRBJ2-7; perhaps TRBD2 as D (6 bases). The CDR3 contains 14 residues. V was shortened by 4 bases and J by 0 bases, with 10 bases between the two germline ends. Germline lookup yields CDR1 WSHSY and CDR2 SAAADI. The CDR3: CASSVDGGSYEQYF. The CDR3, as DNA: TGCGCCAGCAGTGTTGACGGGGGCTCCTACGAGCAGTACTTC.